This T cell receptor beta chain was documented in a study of T-cell reconstitution after alpha-beta-depleted transplantation in children. Between the trimmed V and J ends, which lost 3 bases and 1 base, there was a span of 7 bases. Germline loops: CDR1 MGHDK, CDR2 SYGVNS. This CDR3 spans 14 amino acids. Notes on the study in general: Diversity and T-cell counts at one year after transplant derived mostly from new T cells.

This clonotype was counted only a few times. Its antigen remains unknown. For TCRbeta, the library was prepared with unique molecular identifiers. TCRdb fed the PCR reads into MiXCR, producing one record per CDR3 protein. Of around 270,000 distinct CDR3 sequences in the sample, 7.5% to 9% were seen once. Here the sequenced sample was peripheral blood, taken 360 days after TCRalphabeta/CD19-depleted stem cell transplant. The chain is built from TRBV25-1 and TRBJ1-5, with a possible D match to TRBD1 (5 bases). The sequence came from a female patient under 10 years old who had a stem cell transplant for Fanconi anemia, so the T cells may come from the graft donor. DNA for the CDR3: TGTGCCAGCAGTGACAGGGCAAGCAATCAGCCCCAGCATTTT. This translates into CASSDRASNQPQHF. Drawing the rest from reference TRBV25-1 and TRBJ1-5, the complete variable domain is EADIYQTPRYLVIGTGKKITLECSQTMGHDKMYWYQQDPGMELHLIHYSYGVNSTEKGDLSSESTVSRIRTEHFPLTLESARPSHTSQYLCASSDRASNQPQHFGDGTRLSIL.